This entry lists 14 T cell receptor beta chains sequenced from one sample in a study of naive and memory T cell subsets. The beta constant-region primer was an equimolar mix of two oligonucleotides covering TRBC1 and TRBC2. One entry per CDR3 protein, called by TCRdb with MiXCR from the UMI-ligation and nested PCR reads. Of 100,000 or so distinct CDR3 sequences listed, roughly 7% were seen once; the top ten hold over 1.5%. Sequences were obtained from central memory CD4+ T cells from blood. The receptors were sampled from a human donor in good health.

This clonotype was seen many times. This sequence joins TRBV3-1 and TRBJ2-7; 8 bases match TRBD2. CDR1 and CDR2 from the germline V gene are LGHDT and YNNKEL (reference sequence). The V segment lost 4 bases and the J segment 3 bases; nucleotides outside the gene matches: 8. The CDR3 contains 15 residues. DNA of the CDR3: TGTGCCAGCAGCCCCGCGGCGGGAGGCCTCTACGAGCAGTACTTC. The encoded protein is CASSPAAGGLYEQYF.

This clonotype was seen more than once but under ten times. This sequence joins TRBV6-1 and TRBJ2-1; D uncertain. CDR1 is MNHNS and CDR2 is SASEGT in the germline V gene. The CDR3 runs 14 residues. Deletions cut 8 bases from V and 3 bases from J, with 14 bases between. DNA for the CDR3: TGTGCCAGCTCGACGGCTTCCCGCTACAATGAGCAGTTCTTC. Its protein product is CASSTASRYNEQFF.

This chain uses TRBV7-2 with TRBJ2-7; D not certain. The CDR3 has 11 amino acids. The V and J ends lost 3 bases and 5 bases respectively, with 5 bases between them. Per the germline V gene, CDR1 is SGHTA and CDR2 is FQGNSA. The CDR3 spells CASSFRHEQYF. The CDR3 nucleotides read TGTGCCAGCAGCTTTAGACACGAGCAGTACTTC.

V usage is TRBV20-1 and J usage is TRBJ2-6, with unresolved D. Germline CDR1 DFQATT, CDR2 SNEGSKA (reference sequence). Trimming took 1 base from V and 0 from J, leaving 7 bases between them. The CDR3 loop spans 15 amino acids. The CDR3 protein is CSARGRSSGANVLTF. The CDR3 DNA is TGCAGTGCTAGAGGTCGGTCCTCTGGGGCCAACGTCCTGACTTTC.

The chain joins TRBV7-2 to TRBJ2-5, with D unclear. Trimming removed 4 bases from V and 0 bases from J, with 9 bases in between. The CDR3 is 14 amino acids. CDR1 and CDR2 from the germline V gene are SGHTA and FQGNSA. CDR3: CASSWSRNQETQYF. CDR3 DNA: TGTGCCAGCAGCTGGAGTAGGAACCAAGAGACCCAGTACTTC. Full variable domain (outside the CDR3, taken from reference TRBV7-2 and TRBJ2-5): GAGVSQSPSNKVTEKGKDVELRCDPISGHTALYWYRQSLGQGLEFLIYFQGNSAPDKSGLPSDRFSAERTGGSVSTLTIQRTQQEDSAVYLCASSWSRNQETQYFGPGTRLLVL.

In its sample, this clonotype was seen many times. The rearrangement joins TRBV4-3 to TRBJ2-2; no clear D. Trimming pared 4 bases from V and 2 bases from J, leaving 5 bases between. Germline V lookup: CDR1 LGHNA, CDR2 YSLEER. The CDR3 is 13 residues long. DNA for the CDR3: TGCGCCAGCAGCCCCCACAACACCGGGGAGCTGTTTTTT. This sequence encodes CASSPHNTGELFF.

V usage is TRBV7-2 and J usage is TRBJ2-1, with D maybe TRBD1 (5 bases). The CDR3 sequence is 16 residues long. Germline V gene sequence: CDR1 SGHTA, CDR2 FQGNSA. Trimming stripped 4 bases from V and 7 bases from J, with 20 bases between. This chain's CDR3 is CASSSKVTFRTNEQFF. As DNA, the CDR3 is TGTGCCAGCAGCTCCAAAGTGACTTTCCGGACAAATGAGCAGTTCTTC. The variable domain in full, completed from reference TRBV7-2 and TRBJ2-1, reads GAGVSQSPSNKVTEKGKDVELRCDPISGHTALYWYRQSLGQGLEFLIYFQGNSAPDKSGLPSDRFSAERTGGSVSTLTIQRTQQEDSAVYLCASSSKVTFRTNEQFFGPGTRLTVL.

This clonotype was found many times. DNA for the CDR3: TGTGCCAGCAGGGAAAGTGGACAGCAGCCCCAGCATTTT. This translates into CASRESGQQPQHF. The chain carries TRBV6-5 and TRBJ1-5; maybe TRBD1 (6 bases). Germline CDR1 and CDR2: MNHEY and SVGAGI. V gave up 6 bases and J gave up 7 bases, with 13 bases separating them. This CDR3 region has 13 residues.

This clonotype appeared many times. J is TRBJ1-5 and V is TRBV19, with D possibly matching TRBD1 (6 bases). Germline V gives CDR1 LNHDA, CDR2 SQIVND (reference sequence). The CDR3 has 15 residues. Trimming took 5 bases from V and 6 from J, leaving 17 bases between them. CDR3 DNA: TGTGCCAGTAGTCCACAATCGACAGGTTTTCAGCCCCAGCATTTT. Its protein is CASSPQSTGFQPQHF.

This rearrangement joins TRBV7-2 to TRBJ2-7; no firm D call. The CDR3 spans 16 residues. The V and J ends lost 3 bases and 3 bases respectively, with 18 bases between them. Germline V gene sequence: CDR1 SGHTA, CDR2 FQGNSA. The CDR3 is CASSLRSSRPLYEQYF. In nucleotides, the CDR3 is TGTGCCAGCAGCTTGCGGTCTAGTCGACCACTCTACGAGCAGTACTTC.

This clonotype was seen many times. The genes are TRBV5-1 and TRBJ2-3; D perhaps matches TRBD2 (6 bases). This CDR3 is 15 amino acids long. Germline-derived CDR1 and CDR2 are SGHRS and YFSETQ. Trimming took 3 bases from V and 1 from J, leaving 12 bases between them. CDR3 coding DNA: TGCGCCAGCAGCTCGAGAGGCGGGGGCACAGATACGCAGTATTTT. Translating it yields CASSSRGGGTDTQYF.

In this sample, this clonotype turned up many times. This sequence joins TRBV7-9 and TRBJ1-4; a possible D gene is TRBD1 (5 bases). Germline CDR1 is SEHNR and CDR2 is FQNEAQ (reference sequence). The CDR3 sequence is 15 residues long. Trimming removed 1 base at V and 5 bases at J, with 11 bases between. CDR3 DNA sequence: TGTGCCAGCAGCTTAGTAGGGGCGGCAAATGAAAAACTGTTTTTT. Its translation is CASSLVGAANEKLFF.

Ten or more counts support this clonotype. The chain uses TRBV5-1 and TRBJ1-1; 10 bases agree with TRBD1. CDR3 length: 17 residues. The V gene's germline CDR1 is SGHRS and CDR2 YFSETQ. V gave up 3 bases and J gave up 1 base; unmatched junction bases: 9. CDR3 bases: TGCGCCAGCAGCTCCCGGGACAGGGGATGGGGGAACACTGAAGCTTTCTTT. Encoded protein: CASSSRDRGWGNTEAFF.

This clonotype occurred a few times. The chain recombines TRBV18 with TRBJ2-7, with 9 positions matching TRBD1. J was trimmed by 4 bases and V by 4 bases; bases with no gene match: 8. Per the germline V gene, CDR1 is KGHSH and CDR2 is LQKENI. This CDR3 contains 15 residues. The CDR3 nucleotides read TGTGCCAGCTCACAATCCGGGACAGGGCAATACGAGCAGTACTTC. It specifies CASSQSGTGQYEQYF.